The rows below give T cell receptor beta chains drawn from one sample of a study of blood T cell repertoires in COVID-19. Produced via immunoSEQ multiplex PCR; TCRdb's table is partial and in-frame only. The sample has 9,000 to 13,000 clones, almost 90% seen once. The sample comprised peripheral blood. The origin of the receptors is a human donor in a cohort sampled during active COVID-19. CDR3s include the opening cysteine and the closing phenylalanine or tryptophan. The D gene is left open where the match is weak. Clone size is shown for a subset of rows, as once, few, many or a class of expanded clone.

DNA: TGCGCCAGCAGCCCCCGGACAGGGGGCTATGGCTACACCTTC
CDR3: CASSPRTGGYGYTF
V: TRBV10-2
size: NA
J: TRBJ1-2
D: TRBD1

DNA: TGTGCCAGCACAGGGATAGACTATGGCTACACCTTC
CDR3: CASTGIDYGYTF
V: TRBV28
size: NA
J: TRBJ1-2
D: NA

DNA: TGCGCCAGCAGCCAAGAAGGGGTAGCCTACTACGAGCAGTACTTC
CDR3: CASSQEGVAYYEQYF
V: TRBV4-1
size: NA
J: TRBJ2-7
D: NA

DNA: TGTGCCAGCAGTCCGGACTTACCCCAGGCATTCTTT
CDR3: CASSPDLPQAFF
V: TRBV12-3/TRBV12-4
size: NA
J: TRBJ1-1
D: NA

DNA: TGTGCCAGCAGCTTGGGGGACTTCACCGGGGAGCTGTTTTTT
CDR3: CASSLGDFTGELFF
V: TRBV5-6
size: NA
J: TRBJ2-2
D: NA

DNA: TGTGCCAGCAGCCGGACAGGGGACTACGAGCAGTACTTC
CDR3: CASSRTGDYEQYF
V: TRBV5-4
size: NA
J: TRBJ2-7
D: TRBD1

DNA: TGTGCCAGCAGCCCCCTAGCCTACGAGCAGTACTTC
CDR3: CASSPLAYEQYF
V: TRBV7-8
size: NA
J: TRBJ2-7
D: NA

DNA: TGTGCCAGCAGCCTACCGGGAGGGGGCAGGTCGAACACCGGGGAGCTGTTTTTT
CDR3: CASSLPGGGRSNTGELFF
V: TRBV7-6
size: NA
J: TRBJ2-2
D: NA

DNA: TGTGCCAGCAGCTTAGCTAGTGATGGCAATGAGCAGTTCTTC
CDR3: CASSLASDGNEQFF
V: TRBV11-3
size: NA
J: TRBJ2-1
D: NA

DNA: TGTGCCAGCAGCTTACAGGGCTTAATCTATGGCTACACCTTC
CDR3: CASSLQGLIYGYTF
V: TRBV7-9
size: once
J: TRBJ1-2
D: NA

DNA: TGTGCCAGCAGAGCCCGACAGGGGGCGGTGAAGACCCAGTACTTC
CDR3: CASRARQGAVKTQYF
V: TRBV27
size: NA
J: TRBJ2-5
D: TRBD1

DNA: TGTGCCAGCACCAACGGGGGGGCAACAGATACGCAGTATTTT
CDR3: CASTNGGATDTQYF
V: TRBV2
size: NA
J: TRBJ2-3
D: TRBD2

DNA: TGTGCCTGGAGTGTAAGCGACGGATACACTGAAGCTTTCTTT
CDR3: CAWSVSDGYTEAFF
V: TRBV30
size: once
J: TRBJ1-1
D: NA

DNA: TGTGCCAGCAGCTTAGCAGCGGGGGAAGAGCAGTTCTTC
CDR3: CASSLAAGEEQFF
V: TRBV7-2
size: NA
J: TRBJ2-1
D: TRBD2

DNA: TGTGCCAGCAGCCAAGAGGACAGGAGCTACAATGAGCAGTTCTTC
CDR3: CASSQEDRSYNEQFF
V: TRBV5-4
size: NA
J: TRBJ2-1
D: TRBD1

DNA: TGCGCCAGCAGCCTAGACAGGATGAACACTGAAGCTTTCTTT
CDR3: CASSLDRMNTEAFF
V: TRBV5-1
size: NA
J: TRBJ1-1
D: NA

DNA: TGTGCCAGCAGCTTTGACAGGTTTGGGAATGAGCAGTTCTTC
CDR3: CASSFDRFGNEQFF
V: TRBV7-9
size: NA
J: TRBJ2-1
D: NA

DNA: TGTGCCAGCAGATGGCCGGGGGGGGGTGGTCAGCCCCAGCATTTT
CDR3: CASRWPGGGGQPQHF
V: TRBV28
size: NA
J: TRBJ1-5
D: NA

DNA: TGTGCCAGCAGCTTAGTCGGGTATACACCCGATACGCAGTATTTT
CDR3: CASSLVGYTPDTQYF
V: TRBV7-8
size: few
J: TRBJ2-3
D: NA

DNA: TGTGCCAGCAGCCCGCGACAGGGTCCCAATGAGCAGTTCTTC
CDR3: CASSPRQGPNEQFF
V: TRBV11-2
size: NA
J: TRBJ2-1
D: TRBD1

DNA: TGTGCCAGCAGCTCAAGCGGCTACAATGAGCAGTTCTTC
CDR3: CASSSSGYNEQFF
V: TRBV11-3
size: NA
J: TRBJ2-1
D: NA

DNA: TGTGCCAGCTCACTGGCGGACAGGGCTAATGAAAAACTGTTTTTT
CDR3: CASSLADRANEKLFF
V: TRBV18
size: few
J: TRBJ1-4
D: TRBD1

DNA: TGCGCCAGCAGTGATGGGGGCAGGTCCTACGAGCAGTACTTC
CDR3: CASSDGGRSYEQYF
V: TRBV10-1
size: NA
J: TRBJ2-7
D: NA

DNA: TGTGCCAGCACCATTACCCTGGGACACCAATATGGCTACACCTTC
CDR3: CASTITLGHQYGYTF
V: TRBV6-5
size: NA
J: TRBJ1-2
D: NA

DNA: TGTGCCAGTAGTATGCCCCCCGGGACAGGGGGCGCTTATGGCTACACCTTC
CDR3: CASSMPPGTGGAYGYTF
V: TRBV19
size: once
J: TRBJ1-2
D: TRBD1

DNA: TGTGCCAGCAGCCCGTCATTAGCGGATACGCAGTATTTT
CDR3: CASSPSLADTQYF
V: TRBV7-8
size: NA
J: TRBJ2-3
D: NA

DNA: TGTGCCAGCAGCTCAGGACAGGGGGTCTATGGCTACACCTTC
CDR3: CASSSGQGVYGYTF
V: TRBV7-6
size: NA
J: TRBJ1-2
D: TRBD1

DNA: TGTGCCAGCAGCCCTAACAGGGGCACTGAAGCTTTCTTT
CDR3: CASSPNRGTEAFF
V: TRBV27
size: NA
J: TRBJ1-1
D: TRBD1

DNA: TGTGCCAGCTCACCGGACAGTTTGAACTATGGCTACACCTTC
CDR3: CASSPDSLNYGYTF
V: TRBV18
size: NA
J: TRBJ1-2
D: NA

DNA: TGTGCCAGCAGCTTTTCCGGGGGGTCCTACGAGCAGTACTTC
CDR3: CASSFSGGSYEQYF
V: TRBV7-8
size: NA
J: TRBJ2-7
D: TRBD2

DNA: TGTGCCAGCAGTGAAGACAGGGCGGCTTACAATGAGCAGTTCTTC
CDR3: CASSEDRAAYNEQFF
V: TRBV2
size: NA
J: TRBJ2-1
D: NA

DNA: TGCGCCAGCAGTTCAGGGGAGTGGACTGAAGCTTTCTTT
CDR3: CASSSGEWTEAFF
V: TRBV5-1
size: NA
J: TRBJ1-1
D: NA

DNA: TGTGCCAGCAGTTCCGGGACTCGCTATGGCTACACCTTC
CDR3: CASSSGTRYGYTF
V: TRBV28
size: NA
J: TRBJ1-2
D: NA

DNA: TGTGCCAGTAGTCCCCGGACAGGACAGCGTAACTATGGCTACACCTTC
CDR3: CASSPRTGQRNYGYTF
V: TRBV19
size: NA
J: TRBJ1-2
D: TRBD1

DNA: TGCGCCAGCAGCCAAGAAGAGAACGGAGGTTATGGCTACACCTTC
CDR3: CASSQEENGGYGYTF
V: TRBV4-1
size: NA
J: TRBJ1-2
D: NA

DNA: TGTGCCAGCACCCCCAGGGATGTGAACTATGGCTACACCTTC
CDR3: CASTPRDVNYGYTF
V: TRBV9
size: NA
J: TRBJ1-2
D: NA

DNA: TGTGCGTCGGGACAGGGTTACGAGCAGTACTTC
CDR3: CASGQGYEQYF
V: TRBV19
size: NA
J: TRBJ2-7
D: TRBD1

DNA: TGTGCCAGCAGTTCAGCCCTCCGGGACAGGGGCTTCTTT
CDR3: CASSSALRDRGFF
V: TRBV28
size: once
J: TRBJ1-1
D: TRBD1

DNA: TGTGCCAGCTCGCTCCGACAGGGGATGGGCACAGATACGCAGTATTTT
CDR3: CASSLRQGMGTDTQYF
V: TRBV18
size: medium-sized
J: TRBJ2-3
D: TRBD1

DNA: TGTGCCAGCAGAAAACCCGGGACAGGAGAGACCCAGTACTTC
CDR3: CASRKPGTGETQYF
V: TRBV27
size: NA
J: TRBJ2-5
D: TRBD1

DNA: TGCGCCCGCAGCGGCCCGGGCGGGGGGGGCTACAATGAGCAGTTCTTC
CDR3: CARSGPGGGGYNEQFF
V: TRBV5-1
size: NA
J: TRBJ2-1
D: TRBD2

DNA: TGCGCCAGCAGCACCCCGACTAGTGCAGATACGCAGTATTTT
CDR3: CASSTPTSADTQYF
V: TRBV4-1
size: NA
J: TRBJ2-3
D: NA

DNA: TGTGCCAGCAGGGGACAGGGGGCAGTTACTGAAGCTTTCTTT
CDR3: CASRGQGAVTEAFF
V: TRBV6-5
size: NA
J: TRBJ1-1
D: TRBD1

DNA: TGTGCCAGCAGCTTAGATGGGGGGGTGAACAATGAGCAGTTCTTC
CDR3: CASSLDGGVNNEQFF
V: TRBV11-3
size: NA
J: TRBJ2-1
D: TRBD2

DNA: TGTGCCAGCAGCGAAGAACTGGTCCGCGAGACCCAGTACTTC
CDR3: CASSEELVRETQYF
V: TRBV11-2
size: NA
J: TRBJ2-5
D: NA

DNA: TGTGCCAGCAGCTTAAATCTAGCTGGCAATGAGCAGTTCTTC
CDR3: CASSLNLAGNEQFF
V: TRBV7-2
size: NA
J: TRBJ2-1
D: NA